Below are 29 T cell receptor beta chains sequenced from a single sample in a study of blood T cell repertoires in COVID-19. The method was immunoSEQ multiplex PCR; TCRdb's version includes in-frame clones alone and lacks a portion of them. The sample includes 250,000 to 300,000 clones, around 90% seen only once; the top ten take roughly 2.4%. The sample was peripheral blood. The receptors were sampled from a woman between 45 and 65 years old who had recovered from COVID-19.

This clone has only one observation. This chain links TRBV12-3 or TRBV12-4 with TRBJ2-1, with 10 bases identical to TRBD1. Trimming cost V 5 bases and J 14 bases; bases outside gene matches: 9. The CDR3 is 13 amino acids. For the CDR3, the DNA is TGTGCCAGCAGTAAAGAATTCGGGACAGGGGAGTTCTTC. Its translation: CASSKEFGTGEFF.

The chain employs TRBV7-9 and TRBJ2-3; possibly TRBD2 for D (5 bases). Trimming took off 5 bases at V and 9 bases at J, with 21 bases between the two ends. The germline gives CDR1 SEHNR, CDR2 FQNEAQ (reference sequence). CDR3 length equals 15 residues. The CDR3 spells CASSRPDRELGTQYF. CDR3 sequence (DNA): TGTGCCAGCAGCCGTCCAGACCGGGAACTCGGAACGCAGTATTTT. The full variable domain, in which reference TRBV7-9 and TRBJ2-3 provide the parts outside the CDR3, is DTGVSQNPRHKITKRGQNVTFRCDPISEHNRLYWYRQTLGQGPEFLTYFQNEAQLEKSRLLSDRFSAERPKGSFSTLEIQRTEQGDSAMYLCASSRPDRELGTQYFGPGTRLTVL.

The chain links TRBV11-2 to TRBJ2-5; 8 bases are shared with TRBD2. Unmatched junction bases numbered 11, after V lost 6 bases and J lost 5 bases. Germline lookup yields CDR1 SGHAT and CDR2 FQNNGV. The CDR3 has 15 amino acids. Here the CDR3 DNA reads TGTGCCAGCAGTCAAGGACAAGCGGGGGACGAGACCCAGTACTTC. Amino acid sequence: CASSQGQAGDETQYF.

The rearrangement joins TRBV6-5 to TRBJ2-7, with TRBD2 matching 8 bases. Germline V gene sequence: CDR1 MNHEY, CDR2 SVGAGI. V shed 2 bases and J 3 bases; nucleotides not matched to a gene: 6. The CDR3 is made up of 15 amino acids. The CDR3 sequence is CASSYGPSGGYEQYF. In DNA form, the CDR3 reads TGTGCCAGCAGTTACGGGCCAAGCGGGGGCTACGAGCAGTACTTC.

The CDR3 loop reads CASSPAGVSNYGYTF. DNA of the CDR3: TGTGCCAGCAGCCCTGCGGGTGTGAGTAACTATGGCTACACCTTC. The rearrangement links TRBV7-2 to TRBJ1-2, with unresolved D. V dropped 5 bases and J dropped 1 base, with 14 bases sitting between them. CDR3 length equals 15 residues. Germline CDR1 is SGHTA and CDR2 is FQGNSA.

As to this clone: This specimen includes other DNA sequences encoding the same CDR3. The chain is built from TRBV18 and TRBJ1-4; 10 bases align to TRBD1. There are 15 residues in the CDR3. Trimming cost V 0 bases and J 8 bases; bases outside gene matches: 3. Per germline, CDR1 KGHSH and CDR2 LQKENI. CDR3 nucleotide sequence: TGTGCCAGCTCACCACCGGGACAGGGGAACGAAAAACTGTTTTTT. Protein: CASSPPGQGNEKLFF. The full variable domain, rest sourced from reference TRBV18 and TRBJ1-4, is NAGVMQNPRHLVRRRGQEARLRCSPMKGHSHVYWYRQLPEEGLKFMVYLQKENIIDESGMPKERFSAEFPKEGPSILRIQQVVRGDSAAYFCASSPPGQGNEKLFFGSGTQLSVL.

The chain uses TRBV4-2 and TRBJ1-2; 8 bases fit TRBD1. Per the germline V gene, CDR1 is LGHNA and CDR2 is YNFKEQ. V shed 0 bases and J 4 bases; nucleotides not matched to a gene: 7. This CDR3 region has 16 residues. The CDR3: CASSQEWRQGAYGYTF. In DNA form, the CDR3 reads TGTGCCAGCAGCCAAGAATGGAGGCAGGGGGCCTATGGCTACACCTTC.

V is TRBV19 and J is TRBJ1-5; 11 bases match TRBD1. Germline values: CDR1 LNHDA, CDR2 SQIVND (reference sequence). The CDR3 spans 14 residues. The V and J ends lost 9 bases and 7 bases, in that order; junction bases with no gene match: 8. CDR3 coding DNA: TGTGCCAGCGGACAGGGGGCTGTCGGGCAGCCCCAGCATTTT. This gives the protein CASGQGAVGQPQHF. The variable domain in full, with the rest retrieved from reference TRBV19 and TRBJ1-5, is DGGITQSPKYLFRKEGQNVTLSCEQNLNHDAMYWYRQDPGQGLRLIYYSQIVNDFQKGDIAEGYSVSREKKESFPLTVTSAQKNPTAFYLCASGQGAVGQPQHFGDGTRLSIL.

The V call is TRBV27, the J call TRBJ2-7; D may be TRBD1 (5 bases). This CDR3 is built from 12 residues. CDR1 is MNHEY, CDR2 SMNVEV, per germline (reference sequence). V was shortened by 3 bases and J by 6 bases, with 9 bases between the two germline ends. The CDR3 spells CASSFQGGEQYF. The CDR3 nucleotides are TGTGCCAGCAGTTTTCAGGGTGGCGAGCAGTACTTC.

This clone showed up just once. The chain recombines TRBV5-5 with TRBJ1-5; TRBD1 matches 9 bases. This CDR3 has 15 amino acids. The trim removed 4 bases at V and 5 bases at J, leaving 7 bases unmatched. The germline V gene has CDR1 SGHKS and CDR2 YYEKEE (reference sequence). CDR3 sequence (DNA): TGTGCCAGCAGCCCAGCGGGACAGGGAGATCAGCCCCAGCATTTT. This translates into CASSPAGQGDQPQHF.

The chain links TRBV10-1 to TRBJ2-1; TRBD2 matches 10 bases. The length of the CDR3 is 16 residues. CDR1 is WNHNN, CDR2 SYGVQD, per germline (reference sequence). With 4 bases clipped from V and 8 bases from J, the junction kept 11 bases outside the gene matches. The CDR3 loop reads CASSVASGSSGHEQFF. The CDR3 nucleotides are TGCGCCAGCAGTGTTGCTAGCGGGAGTAGTGGCCATGAGCAGTTCTTC.

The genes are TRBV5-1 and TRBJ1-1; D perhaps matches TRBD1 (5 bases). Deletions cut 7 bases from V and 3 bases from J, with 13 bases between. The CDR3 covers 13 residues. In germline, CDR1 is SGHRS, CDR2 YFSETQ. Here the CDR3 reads CASPTGWHTEAFF. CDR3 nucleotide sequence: TGCGCCAGCCCCACAGGCTGGCACACTGAAGCTTTCTTT.

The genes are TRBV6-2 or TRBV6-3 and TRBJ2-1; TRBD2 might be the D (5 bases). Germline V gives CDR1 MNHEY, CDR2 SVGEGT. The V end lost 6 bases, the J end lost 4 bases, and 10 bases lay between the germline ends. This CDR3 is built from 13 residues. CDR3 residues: CASSLGIYNEQFF. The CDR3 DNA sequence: TGTGCCAGCAGCCTCGGGATTTACAATGAGCAGTTCTTC.

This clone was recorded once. The CDR3 is CASSSQGSSGNTIYF. The CDR3 DNA reads TGTGCCAGCAGCTCCCAGGGCAGCTCTGGAAACACCATATATTTT. The chain recombines TRBV7-3 with TRBJ1-3, with a weak D call TRBD1 (5 bases). V lost 4 bases and J lost 0, with 10 bases in between. This CDR3 has 15 amino acids. Germline V gene sequence: CDR1 SGHTA, CDR2 FQGTGA.

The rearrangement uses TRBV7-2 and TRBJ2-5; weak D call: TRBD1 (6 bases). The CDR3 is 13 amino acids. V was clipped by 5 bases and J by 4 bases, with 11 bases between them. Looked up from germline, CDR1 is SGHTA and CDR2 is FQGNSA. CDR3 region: CASSEQGGETQYF. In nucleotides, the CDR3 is TGTGCCAGCAGCGAACAGGGCGGAGAGACCCAGTACTTC.

Written as DNA, the CDR3 is TGCGCCAGCAGCCCAGGCAGCGAGCAGTACTTC. It yields the protein CASSPGSEQYF. The chain uses TRBV5-1 and TRBJ2-7, with D unclear. The V and J ends lost 4 bases and 6 bases respectively, with 8 bases between them. Germline V lookup: CDR1 SGHRS, CDR2 YFSETQ. This CDR3 comprises 11 residues.

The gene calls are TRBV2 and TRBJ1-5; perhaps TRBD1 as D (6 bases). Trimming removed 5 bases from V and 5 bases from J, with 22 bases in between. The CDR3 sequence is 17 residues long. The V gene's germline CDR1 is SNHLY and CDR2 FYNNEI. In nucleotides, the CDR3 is TGTGCCAGCAGTCCGCGGAAGCCGGGGACACTTTATCAGCCCCAGCATTTT. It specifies CASSPRKPGTLYQPQHF. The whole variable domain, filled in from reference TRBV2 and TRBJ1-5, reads EPEVTQTPSHQVTQMGQEVILRCVPISNHLYFYWYRQILGQKVEFLVSFYNNEISEKSEIFDDQFSVERPDGSNFTLKIRSTKLEDSAMYFCASSPRKPGTLYQPQHFGDGTRLSIL.

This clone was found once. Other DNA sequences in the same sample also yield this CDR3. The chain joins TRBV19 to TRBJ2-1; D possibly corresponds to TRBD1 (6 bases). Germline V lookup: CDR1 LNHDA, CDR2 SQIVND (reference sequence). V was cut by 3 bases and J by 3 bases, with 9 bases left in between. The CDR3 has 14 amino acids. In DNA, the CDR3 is TGTGCCAGTAGTATCCGCAGGGGCTACAATGAGCAGTTCTTC. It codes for CASSIRRGYNEQFF.

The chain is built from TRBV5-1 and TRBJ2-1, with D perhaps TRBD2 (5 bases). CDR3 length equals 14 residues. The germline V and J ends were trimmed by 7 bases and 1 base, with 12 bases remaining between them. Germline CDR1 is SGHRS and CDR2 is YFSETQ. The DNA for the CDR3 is TGCGCCAGCGGGTCCGGGGAGTCCTACAATGAGCAGTTCTTC. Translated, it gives CASGSGESYNEQFF.

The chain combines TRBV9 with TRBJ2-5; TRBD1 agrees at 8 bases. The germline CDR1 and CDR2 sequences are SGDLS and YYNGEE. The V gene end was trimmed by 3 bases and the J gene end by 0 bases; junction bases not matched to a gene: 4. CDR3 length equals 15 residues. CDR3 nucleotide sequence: TGTGCCAGCAGCGAGCCCAGGGGGCACCAAGAGACCCAGTACTTC. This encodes CASSEPRGHQETQYF.

CDR3 residues: CASSLGLAGGLPYEQYF. CDR3 DNA sequence: TGTGCCAGCAGCTTGGGGCTAGCGGGGGGCCTTCCCTACGAGCAGTACTTC. The V call is TRBV5-6, the J call TRBJ2-7, with TRBD2 matching 11 bases. The germline V gene encodes CDR1 SGHDT and CDR2 YYEEEE. There are 17 residues in the CDR3. V shed 0 bases, J shed 2 bases, and the junction held 7 bases outside the gene matches.

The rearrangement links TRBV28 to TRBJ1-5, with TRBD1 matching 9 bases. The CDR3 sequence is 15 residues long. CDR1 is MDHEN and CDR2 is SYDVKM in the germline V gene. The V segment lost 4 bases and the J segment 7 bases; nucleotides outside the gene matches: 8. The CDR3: CASSSGTGFNQPQHF. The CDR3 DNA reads TGTGCCAGCAGTTCCGGGACAGGGTTTAACCAGCCCCAGCATTTT. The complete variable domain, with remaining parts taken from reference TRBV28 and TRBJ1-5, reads DVKVTQSSRYLVKRTGEKVFLECVQDMDHENMFWYRQDPGLGLRLIYFSYDVKMKEKGDIPEGYSVSREKKERFSLILESASTNQTSMYLCASSSGTGFNQPQHFGDGTRLSIL.

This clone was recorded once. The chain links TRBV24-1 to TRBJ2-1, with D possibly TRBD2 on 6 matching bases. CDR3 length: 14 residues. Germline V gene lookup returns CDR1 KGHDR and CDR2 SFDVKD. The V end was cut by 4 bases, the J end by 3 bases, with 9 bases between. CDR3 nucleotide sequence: TGTGCCACCAGTGACGGGAGTTTCTACAATGAGCAGTTCTTC. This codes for CATSDGSFYNEQFF.

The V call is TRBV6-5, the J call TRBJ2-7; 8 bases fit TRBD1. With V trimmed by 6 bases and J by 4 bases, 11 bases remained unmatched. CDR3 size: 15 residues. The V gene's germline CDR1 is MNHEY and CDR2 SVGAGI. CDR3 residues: CASRRLAGGAYEQYF. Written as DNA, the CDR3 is TGTGCCAGCAGACGCCTCGCAGGGGGCGCGTACGAGCAGTACTTC.

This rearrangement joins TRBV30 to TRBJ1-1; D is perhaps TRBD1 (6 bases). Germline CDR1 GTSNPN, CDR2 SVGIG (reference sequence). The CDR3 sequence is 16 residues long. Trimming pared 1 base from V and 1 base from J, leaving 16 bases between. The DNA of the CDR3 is TGTGCCTGGAGTGCATTGGGTCAGGGGAAGAACACTGAAGCTTTCTTT. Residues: CAWSALGQGKNTEAFF.

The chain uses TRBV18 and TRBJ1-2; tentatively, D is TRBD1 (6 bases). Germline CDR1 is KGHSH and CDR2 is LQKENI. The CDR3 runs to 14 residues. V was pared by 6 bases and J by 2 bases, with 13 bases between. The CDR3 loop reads CASSLGRGNYGYTF. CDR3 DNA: TGTGCCAGCTCCTTAGGAAGGGGGAACTATGGCTACACCTTC.

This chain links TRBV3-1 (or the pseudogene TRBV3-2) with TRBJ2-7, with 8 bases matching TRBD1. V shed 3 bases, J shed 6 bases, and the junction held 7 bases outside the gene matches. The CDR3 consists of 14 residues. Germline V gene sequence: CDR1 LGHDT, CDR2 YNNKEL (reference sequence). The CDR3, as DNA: TGTGCCAGCAGCCACACAGGGGGGATACCCGAGCAGTACTTC. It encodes CASSHTGGIPEQYF.

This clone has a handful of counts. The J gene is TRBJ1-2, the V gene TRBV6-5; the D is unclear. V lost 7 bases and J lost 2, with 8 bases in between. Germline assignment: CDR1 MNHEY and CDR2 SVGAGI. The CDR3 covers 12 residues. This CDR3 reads CASKAGNYGYTF. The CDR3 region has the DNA TGTGCCAGCAAAGCAGGAAACTATGGCTACACCTTC.

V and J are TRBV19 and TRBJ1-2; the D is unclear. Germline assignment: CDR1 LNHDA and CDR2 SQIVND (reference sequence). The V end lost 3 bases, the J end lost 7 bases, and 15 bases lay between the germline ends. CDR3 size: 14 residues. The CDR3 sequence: CASSIRSFTIGYTF. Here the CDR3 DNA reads TGTGCCAGTAGTATTAGAAGTTTTACTATTGGCTACACCTTC. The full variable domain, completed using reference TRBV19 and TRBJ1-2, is DGGITQSPKYLFRKEGQNVTLSCEQNLNHDAMYWYRQDPGQGLRLIYYSQIVNDFQKGDIAEGYSVSREKKESFPLTVTSAQKNPTAFYLCASSIRSFTIGYTFGSGTRLTVV.